There are many counts of the clone carrying this TCR beta chain. Its antigen remains unidentified. This specimen comes from a study of T cells in Graves' hyperthyroidism and ophthalmopathy. Turning to the study itself: Upon initial diagnosis and before any treatment, peripheral blood was collected.

General study findings and limits: Among thyroid clonotypes expanded above 0.001, most also appeared in blood.

Amplification of TCR beta CDR3 regions was performed using RNA transcripts as template. HTBI primers drove first-round RT-PCR of the TCR CDR3. From the multiplex PCR reads, TCRdb called clonotypes with MiXCR, one entry per CDR3 protein. Of 300,000 to 450,000 distinct CDR3 sequences in the sample, about 14% were seen once. Trimming took off 6 bases at V and 4 bases at J, with 15 bases between the two ends. The CDR3 has 15 amino acids. Germline CDR1 is MNHNS and CDR2 is SASEGT. Exclusion of a patient resulted from uncontrolled infection, other autoimmune disease, pregnancy or lactation. The chain is built from TRBV6-1 and TRBJ1-4, with a possible D match to TRBD1 (5 bases). The material sequenced was blood. The TCR sequence derives from a woman aged 30 to 39 with Graves' ophthalmopathy. The CDR3 is CASSQHDSGNEKLFF. As DNA, the CDR3 is TGTGCCAGCAGCCAACACGACAGTGGTAATGAAAAACTGTTTTTT.